The 32 T cell receptor beta chains given below trace back to one sample, sequenced in a study of T cell responses to AZD1222 COVID-19 vaccine. Profiled with immunoSEQ multiplex PCR; TCRdb holds only in-frame clones, not every one. The sample shows under 200,000 clones, less than 95% of them seen only once. The sequencing used peripheral blood, collected on day 0 of AZD1222 vaccination. The receptors stem from an adult in good health.

This clone was picked up many times. This chain uses TRBV7-2 with TRBJ1-2, with D perhaps TRBD1 (5 bases). The CDR3 spans 14 residues. Germline assignment: CDR1 SGHTA and CDR2 FQGNSA. Trimming left V 5 bases short and J 5 bases short, with 15 bases between. The CDR3 DNA reads TGTGCCAGCAGCCTTCCCCCCGGGGCGTATGGCTACACCTTC. Its protein product is CASSLPPGAYGYTF.

V and J are TRBV2 and TRBJ1-6; D not resolved. V shed 3 bases and J shed 6 bases, with 9 bases lying between them. The length of the CDR3 is 14 residues. Germline V gene data show CDR1 as SNHLY and CDR2 as FYNNEI. CDR3 in amino acids: CASSERVINSPLHF. Written as DNA, the CDR3 is TGTGCCAGCAGTGAGCGGGTTATTAATTCACCCCTCCACTTT.

The chain uses TRBV6-5 and TRBJ1-1, with D possibly TRBD1 on 5 matching bases. This CDR3 has 15 residues. The germline V gene encodes CDR1 MNHEY and CDR2 SVGAGI. V was shortened by 6 bases and J by 4 bases, with 18 bases between the two germline ends. This CDR3 is CASRIYGGFGTEAFF. The DNA for the CDR3 is TGTGCCAGCAGAATCTACGGGGGTTTTGGCACTGAAGCTTTCTTT.

J is TRBJ2-3 and V is TRBV11-3; no firm D call. The CDR3 is 14 residues long. The germline gives CDR1 SGHNT, CDR2 YENEEA. Trimming left V 2 bases short and J 6 bases short, with 12 bases between. The chain's CDR3 is CASSLSRPRDTQYF. The CDR3 DNA reads as TGTGCCAGCAGCTTATCCCGCCCCCGGGATACGCAGTATTTT.

The J gene is TRBJ1-1, the V gene TRBV2, with a weak D call TRBD1 (5 bases). This CDR3 has 14 amino acids. CDR1 is SNHLY, CDR2 FYNNEI, per germline. Trimming left V 8 bases short and J 1 base short, with 14 bases between. The CDR3 protein is CASWRGGGNTEAFF. CDR3 nucleotide sequence: TGTGCCAGCTGGCGTGGGGGGGGGAACACTGAAGCTTTCTTT.

The chain carries TRBV3-1 (or the pseudogene TRBV3-2) and TRBJ1-1; D gene ambiguous. Germline assignment: CDR1 LGHDT and CDR2 YNNKEL (reference sequence). V was shortened by 0 bases and J by 10 bases, with 12 bases between the two germline ends. The CDR3 is 13 residues long. CDR3 sequence reads: CASSQDRRRTAFF. DNA of the CDR3: TGTGCCAGCAGCCAAGATCGGAGACGTACAGCTTTCTTT.

The rearrangement uses TRBV4-1 and TRBJ1-1; TRBD1 matches at 7 bases. The CDR3 has 17 amino acids. Germline trimming cut 4 bases from V and 1 base from J; bases unmatched to any gene: 12. Germline loops: CDR1 MGHRA, CDR2 YSYEKL. In nucleotides, the CDR3 is TGCGCCAGCAGCCTCCCCCCTATGGGACAGCGGAACACTGAAGCTTTCTTT. This translates into CASSLPPMGQRNTEAFF.

The genes are TRBV6-1 and TRBJ2-1; TRBD2 matches 9 bases. This CDR3 spans 15 amino acids. Germline loops: CDR1 MNHNS, CDR2 SASEGT. V shed 3 bases and J 9 bases; nucleotides not matched to a gene: 9. The CDR3 is CASSEPLAGRPEQFF. The CDR3 nucleotides read TGTGCCAGCAGTGAGCCCCTAGCGGGGCGCCCTGAGCAGTTCTTC.

This chain links TRBV5-4 with TRBJ1-2, with D possibly matching TRBD1 (5 bases). Germline-derived CDR1 and CDR2 are SGHNT and YYREEE (reference sequence). This CDR3 comprises 16 residues. V was trimmed by 2 bases and J by 5 bases, leaving 19 bases between them. The chain's CDR3 is CASSLYQEGFRYGYTF. The CDR3, as DNA: TGTGCCAGCAGCTTATACCAGGAGGGGTTTAGATATGGCTACACCTTC.

V and J are TRBV3-1 (or the pseudogene TRBV3-2) and TRBJ1-3; 9 nucleotides agree with TRBD1. V lost 4 bases, J lost 4 bases, and 5 bases stayed unmatched. Per germline, CDR1 LGHDT and CDR2 YNNKEL (reference sequence). This CDR3 is 15 amino acids long. CDR3 nucleotides: TGTGCCAGCAGCCGCACAGGGGGCTCAGGAAACACCATATATTTT. This encodes CASSRTGGSGNTIYF.

This clone was picked up one time. The V gene is TRBV27, the J gene TRBJ1-3; 9 bases agree with TRBD1. Germline CDR1 is MNHEY and CDR2 is SMNVEV (reference sequence). The CDR3 has 18 residues. With 5 bases clipped from V and 1 base from J, the junction kept 12 bases outside the gene matches. The CDR3 loop is CASSQSRDRVISGNTIYF. For the CDR3, the DNA is TGTGCCAGCAGTCAAAGCCGGGACAGGGTTATTTCTGGAAACACCATATATTTT.

V is TRBV27 and J is TRBJ1-4; tentative D call: TRBD1 (5 bases). CDR1 and CDR2 (germline): MNHEY, SMNVEV (reference sequence). The CDR3 consists of 17 residues. The V and J ends lost 2 bases and 4 bases respectively, with 17 bases between them. Written as DNA, the CDR3 is TGTGCCAGCAGTTTAGAGTCGGCAGGGTCCCTTAATGAAAAACTGTTTTTT. Translated, it gives CASSLESAGSLNEKLFF.

The rearrangement uses TRBV5-1 and TRBJ1-4; TRBD1 aligns across 7 bases. Germline V gene sequence: CDR1 SGHRS, CDR2 YFSETQ. The junction had 3 bases not matched to a gene; V was cut back by 3 bases and J by 4 bases. The CDR3 totals 14 residues. CDR3 sequence: CASSSGQRNEKLFF. In nucleotides, the CDR3 is TGCGCCAGCAGCTCGGGACAGCGTAATGAAAAACTGTTTTTT.

J is TRBJ1-6 and V is TRBV7-2; D perhaps matches TRBD1 (5 bases). Per the germline V gene, CDR1 is SGHTA and CDR2 is FQGNSA. The CDR3 loop spans 15 amino acids. V dropped 3 bases and J dropped 5 bases, with 11 bases sitting between them. In DNA, the CDR3 is TGTGCCAGCAGCTTCGCCGGGACGGATAATTCACCCCTCCACTTT. Translating it yields CASSFAGTDNSPLHF.

This clone was observed once. This chain links TRBV28 with TRBJ1-2; D gene ambiguous. CDR3 length: 13 amino acids. Germline CDR1 is MDHEN and CDR2 is SYDVKM. Trimming removed 8 bases at V and 1 base at J, with 11 bases between. The CDR3 loop reads CASARRLNYGYTF. The CDR3 DNA follows: TGTGCCAGCGCCCGACGCCTTAACTATGGCTACACCTTC.

The CDR3 region has the DNA TGTGCCAGCAGCCCGCTGGGGGGTGATTATAATTCACCCCTCCACTTT. Translated, it gives CASSPLGGDYNSPLHF. The chain combines TRBV27 with TRBJ1-6; a weak D match, TRBD1 (5 bases). The ends were cut back, 6 bases at V and 4 bases at J, with 16 bases in the middle. The germline gives CDR1 MNHEY, CDR2 SMNVEV (reference sequence). This CDR3 contains 16 residues.

This chain links TRBV3-1 (or the pseudogene TRBV3-2) with TRBJ2-1; D might be TRBD2 (5 bases). CDR1 LGHDT and CDR2 YNNKEL come from the germline V gene (reference sequence). The V end was cut by 1 base, the J end by 2 bases, with 9 bases between. The CDR3 spans 15 residues. CDR3 nucleotide sequence: TGTGCCAGCAGCCAAGCGGCGGGTGCCTACAATGAGCAGTTCTTC. Encoded protein: CASSQAAGAYNEQFF.

This chain joins TRBV6-2 or TRBV6-3 and TRBJ2-1; 9 bases line up with TRBD2. Germline CDR1 is MNHEY and CDR2 is SVGEGT. CDR3 length equals 18 residues. J gave up 6 bases and V 4 bases, and 16 bases lay outside the gene matches. CDR3 coding DNA: TGTGCCAGCAGTTCCGTCGAGCGGCGGGGGGGCCCTCGCAATGAGCAGTTCTTC. Amino acids: CASSSVERRGGPRNEQFF.

J is TRBJ1-5 and V is TRBV28, with D uncertain. CDR1 and CDR2 (germline): MDHEN, SYDVKM. The CDR3 covers 13 residues. The V end lost 5 bases, the J end lost 7 bases, and 12 bases lay between the germline ends. The CDR3 spells CASSPLRRQPQHF. The CDR3 DNA follows: TGTGCCAGCAGTCCCCTCCGGCGGCAGCCCCAGCATTTT.

The J gene is TRBJ1-1, the V gene TRBV5-6; D possibly corresponds to TRBD1 (6 bases). Germline V CDR1 and CDR2: SGHDT, YYEEEE. The V and J ends lost 0 bases and 2 bases respectively, with 11 bases between them. The CDR3 loop spans 15 amino acids. DNA of the CDR3: TGTGCCAGCAGCTTGGGACCGGGGGCTAACACTGAAGCTTTCTTT. Translated, it gives CASSLGPGANTEAFF.

J is TRBJ2-3 and V is TRBV21-1; TRBD2 reflects the table's D call only, with no check against the DNA. TRBV21-1 is a listed pseudogene. This CDR3 is 14 amino acids long. The CDR3 DNA reads as TGTGCCAGCTGCCCTCGGGGGGCAACAGATACGCAGTATTTT. As protein: CASCPRGATDTQYF.

The rearrangement links TRBV7-9 to TRBJ1-2; D ambiguous. The CDR3 is made up of 13 amino acids. Trimming pared 0 bases from V and 5 bases from J, leaving 7 bases between. Germline V CDR1 and CDR2: SEHNR, FQNEAQ (reference sequence). The chain's CDR3 is CASSLAGLYGYTF. DNA of the CDR3: TGTGCCAGCAGCTTAGCGGGGTTATATGGCTACACCTTC.

This chain uses TRBV2 with TRBJ1-5; D gene unclear. The CDR3 has 13 amino acids. Trimming cost V 6 bases and J 4 bases, with 10 bases left between them. Germline CDR1 is SNHLY and CDR2 is FYNNEI. The DNA for the CDR3 is TGTGCCAGCAGGTATTCTGGGAATCAGCCCCAGCATTTT. It yields the protein CASRYSGNQPQHF. Using reference TRBV2 and TRBJ1-5 for the parts outside the CDR3, the full variable domain is EPEVTQTPSHQVTQMGQEVILRCVPISNHLYFYWYRQILGQKVEFLVSFYNNEISEKSEIFDDQFSVERPDGSNFTLKIRSTKLEDSAMYFCASRYSGNQPQHFGDGTRLSIL.

The chain combines TRBV11-2 with TRBJ2-7; 15 bases are shared with TRBD2. The germline gives CDR1 SGHAT, CDR2 FQNNGV. The CDR3 contains 17 residues. With 5 bases clipped from V and 2 bases from J, the junction kept 7 bases outside the gene matches. The CDR3 sequence is CASSRGLAGGRTYEQYF. In DNA, the CDR3 is TGTGCCAGCAGCCGGGGACTAGCGGGGGGCCGTACCTACGAGCAGTACTTC.

This chain links TRBV5-1 with TRBJ1-6; a possible D gene is TRBD1 (5 bases). The CDR3 has 13 residues. Germline V CDR1 and CDR2: SGHRS, YFSETQ. Trimming stripped 0 bases from V and 10 bases from J, with 8 bases between. The CDR3 nucleotides read TGCGCCAGCAGCTTGGCGGGGGAGTCACCCCTCCACTTT. Protein sequence: CASSLAGESPLHF.

This chain uses TRBV19 with TRBJ2-7, with TRBD2 as a possible D gene (5 bases). The V end lost 4 bases, the J end lost 3 bases, and 13 bases lay between the germline ends. The CDR3 is 14 residues long. Looked up from germline, CDR1 is LNHDA and CDR2 is SQIVND (reference sequence). CDR3 in amino acids: CASSNPGRDYEQYF. CDR3 DNA sequence: TGTGCCAGTAGTAACCCGGGGAGAGACTACGAGCAGTACTTC.

CDR3 coding DNA: TGTGCCAGCAGCTTTATGACAGGGGTGAGGCCCCAGCATTTT. This translates into CASSFMTGVRPQHF. The V call is TRBV7-2, the J call TRBJ1-5, with 8 bases matching TRBD1. This CDR3 region has 14 residues. Per the germline V gene, CDR1 is SGHTA and CDR2 is FQGNSA. V was pared by 3 bases and J by 9 bases, with 7 bases of the junction left unmatched.

The chain joins TRBV10-3 to TRBJ1-1, with 7 bases fitting TRBD1. This CDR3 spans 14 amino acids. The germline CDR1 and CDR2 sequences are ENHRY and SYGVKD. Trimming took 3 bases from V and 7 from J; bases not matched to a gene: 8. In nucleotides, the CDR3 is TGTGCCATCAGTGAACCCCCGGGACAGTATGAAGCTTTCTTT. It is translated as CAISEPPGQYEAFF.

The table lists this clone with a count of one. The rearrangement links TRBV29-1 to TRBJ2-7, with 8 bases matching TRBD1. V lost 3 bases and J lost 4; bases outside the gene matches: 8. CDR1 is SQVTM and CDR2 is ANQGSEA in the germline V gene. The CDR3 extends over 14 amino acids. The CDR3, as DNA: TGCAGCGTTGAGGATAGCAGGGGGCTATACGAGCAGTACTTC. It is translated as CSVEDSRGLYEQYF.

The chain is built from TRBV28 and TRBJ1-1, with TRBD1 identical over 7 bases. The ends lost 5 bases at V and 5 bases at J; junction bases unmatched: 5. CDR1 is MDHEN, CDR2 SYDVKM, per germline. The CDR3 sequence is 13 residues long. The CDR3 DNA reads TGTGCCAGCAGTACAGGGGAGGGGACTGAAGCTTTCTTT. Encoded protein: CASSTGEGTEAFF.

The chain joins TRBV6-5 to TRBJ1-1; tentative D call: TRBD1 (6 bases). CDR1 is MNHEY, CDR2 SVGAGI, per germline. V dropped 7 bases and J dropped 3 bases, with 12 bases sitting between them. The CDR3 length is 13 residues. The CDR3 bases are TGTGCCAGCACCTCCGGACAGCACACTGAAGCTTTCTTT. It is translated as CASTSGQHTEAFF.

The J gene is TRBJ2-3, the V gene TRBV5-4, with D possibly called TRBD1 or TRBD2 (5 bases each). Looked up from germline, CDR1 is SGHNT and CDR2 is YYREEE (reference sequence). The CDR3 has 13 amino acids. V lost 5 bases to trimming and J lost 4 bases, with 11 bases between them. CDR3 nucleotide sequence: TGTGCCAGCAGGGGGCAGGGAGCAGATACGCAGTATTTT. It specifies CASRGQGADTQYF.